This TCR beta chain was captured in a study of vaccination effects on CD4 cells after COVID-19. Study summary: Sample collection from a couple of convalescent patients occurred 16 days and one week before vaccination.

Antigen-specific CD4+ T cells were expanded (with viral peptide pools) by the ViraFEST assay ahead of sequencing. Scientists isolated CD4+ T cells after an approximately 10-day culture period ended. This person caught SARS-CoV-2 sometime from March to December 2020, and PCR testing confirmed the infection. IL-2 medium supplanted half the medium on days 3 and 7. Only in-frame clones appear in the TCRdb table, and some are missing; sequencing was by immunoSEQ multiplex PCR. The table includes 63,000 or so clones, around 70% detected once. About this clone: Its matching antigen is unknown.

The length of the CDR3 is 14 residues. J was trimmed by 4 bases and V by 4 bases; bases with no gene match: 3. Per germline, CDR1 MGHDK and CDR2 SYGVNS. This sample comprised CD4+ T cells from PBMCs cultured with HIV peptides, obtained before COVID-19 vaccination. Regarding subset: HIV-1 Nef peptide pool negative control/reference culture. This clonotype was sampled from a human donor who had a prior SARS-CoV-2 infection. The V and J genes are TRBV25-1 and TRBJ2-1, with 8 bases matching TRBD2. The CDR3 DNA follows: TGTGCCAGCAGTGGACTAGCGTCTTACAATGAGCAGTTCTTC. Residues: CASSGLASYNEQFF. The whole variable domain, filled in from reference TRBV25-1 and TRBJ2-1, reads EADIYQTPRYLVIGTGKKITLECSQTMGHDKMYWYQQDPGMELHLIHYSYGVNSTEKGDLSSESTVSRIRTEHFPLTLESARPSHTSQYLCASSGLASYNEQFFGPGTRLTVL.